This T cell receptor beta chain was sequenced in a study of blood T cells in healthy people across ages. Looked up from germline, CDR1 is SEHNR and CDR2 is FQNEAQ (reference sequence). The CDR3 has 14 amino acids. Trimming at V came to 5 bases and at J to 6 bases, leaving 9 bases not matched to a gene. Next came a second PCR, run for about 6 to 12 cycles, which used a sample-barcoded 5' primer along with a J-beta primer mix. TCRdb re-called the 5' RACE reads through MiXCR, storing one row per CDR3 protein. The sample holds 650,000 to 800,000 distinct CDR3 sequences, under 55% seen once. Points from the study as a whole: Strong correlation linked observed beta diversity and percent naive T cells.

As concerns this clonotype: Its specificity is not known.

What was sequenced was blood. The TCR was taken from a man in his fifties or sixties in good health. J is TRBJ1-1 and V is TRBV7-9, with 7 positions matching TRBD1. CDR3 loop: CASSVTGDVSEAFF. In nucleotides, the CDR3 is TGTGCCAGCAGCGTTACAGGGGACGTGTCTGAAGCTTTCTTT. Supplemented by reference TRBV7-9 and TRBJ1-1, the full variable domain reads DTGVSQNPRHKITKRGQNVTFRCDPISEHNRLYWYRQTLGQGPEFLTYFQNEAQLEKSRLLSDRFSAERPKGSFSTLEIQRTEQGDSAMYLCASSVTGDVSEAFFGQGTRLTVV.